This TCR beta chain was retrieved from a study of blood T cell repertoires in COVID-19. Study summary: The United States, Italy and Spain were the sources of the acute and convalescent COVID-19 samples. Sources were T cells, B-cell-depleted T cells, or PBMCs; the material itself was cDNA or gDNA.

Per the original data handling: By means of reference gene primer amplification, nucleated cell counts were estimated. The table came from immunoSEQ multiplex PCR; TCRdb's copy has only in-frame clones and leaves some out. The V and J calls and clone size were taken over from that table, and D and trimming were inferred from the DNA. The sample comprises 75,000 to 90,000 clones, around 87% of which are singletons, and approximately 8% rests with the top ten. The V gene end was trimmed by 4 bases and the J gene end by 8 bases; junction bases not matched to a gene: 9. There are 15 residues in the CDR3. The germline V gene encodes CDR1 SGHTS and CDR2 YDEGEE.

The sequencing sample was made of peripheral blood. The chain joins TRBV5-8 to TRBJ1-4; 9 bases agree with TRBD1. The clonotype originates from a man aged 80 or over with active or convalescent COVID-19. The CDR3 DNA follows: TGTGCCAGCAGCCCGGGGACAGGGCGTCGGGAAAAACTGTTTTTT. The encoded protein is CASSPGTGRREKLFF.